These 27 T cell receptor beta chains share one sample of origin, sequenced in a study of lymphopenia after photon versus proton radiotherapy (dated by TCRdb to between 2019 and 2020). Library method: the immunoSEQ multiplex PCR assay. TCRdb obtained this table from immuneACCESS and retained in-frame rearrangements with V and J assigned. These tables miss some clones; where compared with another copy, unresolved V genes account for less than half of the shortfall, and the remainder is unexplained. The sample table records around 26,000 clones; 65% to 85% of these occur just once. Around a third of the sample rests with the top ten. The material sequenced was peripheral blood, taken from a patient treated with photon-based radiotherapy. Receptors originate from a man aged 50 to 60 with gastric cancer.

V and J are TRBV7-4 and TRBJ1-5; TRBD1 is a possible D gene (6 bases). The CDR3 length is 12 residues. CDR1 is SGHVT and CDR2 is SQSDAQ in the germline V gene. Trimming left V 5 bases short and J 4 bases short, with 6 bases between. CDR3 region: CASSTGNQPQHF. CDR3 DNA: TGTGCCAGCAGCACAGGGAATCAGCCCCAGCATTTT.

The genes are TRBV27 and TRBJ2-5; 7 positions match TRBD2. J gave up 2 bases and V 5 bases, and 2 bases lay outside the gene matches. The germline V gene has CDR1 MNHEY and CDR2 SMNVEV (reference sequence). The CDR3 has 13 amino acids. CDR3 region: CASSRREQETQYF. DNA for the CDR3: TGTGCCAGCAGTCGGCGGGAGCAAGAGACCCAGTACTTC.

This clone showed up just once. V and J are TRBV10-3 and TRBJ2-3; 12 positions match TRBD2. In germline, CDR1 is ENHRY, CDR2 SYGVKD. V lost 2 bases, J lost 1 base, and 4 bases stayed unmatched. The CDR3 spans 17 residues. This CDR3 is CAISELAGGPGTDTQYF. Written as DNA, the CDR3 is TGTGCCATCAGTGAGCTAGCGGGGGGGCCGGGCACAGATACGCAGTATTTT.

This chain joins TRBV18 and TRBJ2-7; a weak D match, TRBD2 (6 bases). This CDR3 is built from 13 residues. The germline CDR1 and CDR2 sequences are KGHSH and LQKENI. V was cut by 5 bases and J by 5 bases, with 13 bases left in between. For the CDR3, the DNA is TGTGCCAGCTCAGGGACTTCCCAGAACGAGCAGTACTTC. It translates to CASSGTSQNEQYF.

This chain joins TRBV5-4 and TRBJ2-7; 8 nucleotides agree with TRBD1. Germline CDR1 is SGHNT and CDR2 is YYREEE (reference sequence). The trim removed 5 bases at V and 2 bases at J, leaving 6 bases unmatched. CDR3 length equals 14 residues. The CDR3 region has the DNA TGTGCCAGCAGGCCGGGACAGGCCGCCTACGAGCAGTACGTC. Translating gives CASRPGQAAYEQYV.

V is TRBV5-1 and J is TRBJ2-2, with D perhaps given as TRBD1 or TRBD2 (6 bases each). Germline loops: CDR1 SGHRS, CDR2 YFSETQ. The CDR3 spans 17 residues. Between the trimmed V and J ends, which lost 2 bases and 4 bases, there was a span of 18 bases. The CDR3 bases are TGCGCCAGCAGCTTAGAGCTTACGGGGGCGAGCACCGGGGAGCTGTTTTTT. Translation gives CASSLELTGASTGELFF.

The chain combines TRBV2 with TRBJ2-5, with D tentatively TRBD1 or TRBD2 (5 bases each). The tail of the sequence fits TRBJ2-7 better, so the J call may be wrong. This CDR3 is 16 amino acids long. CDR1 is SNHLY, CDR2 FYNNEI, per germline. CDR3: CASSEGPPLSSYEQYF. The CDR3 nucleotides are TGTGCCAGCAGCGAGGGACCACCGCTCAGCTCCTACGAGCAGTACTTC.

This chain joins TRBV5-6 and TRBJ1-3; D possibly corresponds to TRBD1 (6 bases). V was pared by 4 bases and J by 5 bases, with 19 bases between. In germline, CDR1 is SGHDT, CDR2 YYEEEE. This CDR3 region has 16 residues. The CDR3 here is CASSGITGSSRNTIYF. CDR3 nucleotides: TGTGCCAGCAGCGGTATAACAGGGTCCTCAAGAAACACCATATATTTT.

This clone was seen once. The chain joins TRBV5-1 to TRBJ1-6; 7 bases line up with TRBD1. J gave up 5 bases and V 0 bases, and 5 bases lay outside the gene matches. Germline V lookup: CDR1 SGHRS, CDR2 YFSETQ. The CDR3 is 16 amino acids. The CDR3 here is CASSLDGTEHNSPLHF. The CDR3 nucleotides are TGCGCCAGCAGCTTGGACGGGACAGAGCATAATTCACCCCTCCACTTT. The variable domain in full, completed from reference TRBV5-1 and TRBJ1-6, reads KAGVTQTPRYLIKTRGQQVTLSCSPISGHRSVSWYQQTPGQGLQFLFEYFSETQRNKGNFPGRFSGRQFSNSRSEMNVSTLELGDSALYLCASSLDGTEHNSPLHFGNGTRLTVT.

This chain uses TRBV7-8 with TRBJ2-5, with D possibly TRBD1 on 6 matching bases. In germline, CDR1 is SGHVS, CDR2 FQNEAQ. V lost 5 bases and J lost 4, with 20 bases in between. This CDR3 has 16 residues. CDR3: CASSLIPGHRGETQYF. The CDR3 DNA is TGTGCCAGCAGCCTCATCCCGGGACATCGGGGAGAGACCCAGTACTTC.

The genes are TRBV5-6 and TRBJ2-5; 8 positions agree with TRBD1. Germline loops: CDR1 SGHDT, CDR2 YYEEEE. The trim removed 4 bases at V and 9 bases at J, leaving 14 bases unmatched. There are 15 residues in the CDR3. Written as DNA, the CDR3 is TGTGCCAGCAGCCTCTCCGGGACAGGCCAATTATCCCAGTACTTC. It specifies CASSLSGTGQLSQYF.

This chain uses TRBV10-3 with TRBJ1-2, with 7 bases matching TRBD1. The CDR3 extends over 14 amino acids. Trimming at V came to 2 bases and at J to 5 bases, leaving 5 bases not matched to a gene. Germline V gene lookup returns CDR1 ENHRY and CDR2 SYGVKD. CDR3: CAISEPRDRYGYTF. In DNA, the CDR3 is TGTGCCATCAGTGAGCCCCGGGACAGATATGGCTACACCTTC.

V and J are TRBV7-2 and TRBJ2-3; D might be TRBD1 or TRBD2, each matching 5 bases. The germline V gene has CDR1 SGHTA and CDR2 FQGNSA. V lost 0 bases to trimming and J lost 3 bases, with 7 bases between them. CDR3 size: 14 residues. CDR3 sequence (DNA): TGTGCCAGCAGCTTAGCCGGGGCAACAGATACGCAGTATTTT. Protein: CASSLAGATDTQYF.

The V gene is TRBV10-2, the J gene TRBJ1-1; D perhaps matches TRBD1 (6 bases). The CDR3 contains 13 residues. V lost 7 bases to trimming and J lost 4 bases, with 13 bases between them. Germline CDR1 reads WSHSY; CDR2 reads SAAADI. CDR3 sequence: CASTEGQFTEAFF. The CDR3 DNA reads as TGCGCCAGCACCGAAGGACAGTTCACTGAAGCTTTCTTT.

The chain carries TRBV21-1 and TRBJ1-4. TRBV21-1 is termed a pseudogene. This CDR3 contains 11 residues. The chain's CDR3 is CASRFNEKLFF. Here the CDR3 DNA reads TGTGCCAGCAGATTTAATGAAAAACTGTTTTTT.

The J gene is TRBJ2-3, the V gene TRBV5-1; D is uncertain. The V gene lost 0 bases and the J gene lost 0 bases, with 5 bases spanning the gap. Germline V gene data show CDR1 as SGHRS and CDR2 as YFSETQ. The CDR3 consists of 14 residues. CDR3 coding DNA: TGCGCCAGCAGCTTGGGCGAGAGCACAGATACGCAGTATTTT. Protein sequence: CASSLGESTDTQYF.

V gene TRBV5-5 combines with J gene TRBJ1-1, with a possible D match to TRBD1 (5 bases). This CDR3 comprises 15 residues. Trimming removed 0 bases from V and 6 bases from J, with 15 bases in between. Germline V gene lookup returns CDR1 SGHKS and CDR2 YYEKEE (reference sequence). The chain's CDR3 is CASSLVRQGLPEAFF. CDR3 nucleotide sequence: TGTGCCAGCAGCTTGGTGCGTCAGGGCTTACCTGAAGCTTTCTTT. The whole variable domain, remainder taken from reference TRBV5-5 and TRBJ1-1, is DAGVTQSPTHLIKTRGQQVTLRCSPISGHKSVSWYQQVLGQGPQFIFQYYEKEERGRGNFPDRFSARQFPNYSSELNVNALLLGDSALYLCASSLVRQGLPEAFFGQGTRLTVV.

This chain joins TRBV7-6 and TRBJ2-5; possible D gene TRBD2, 6 bases. CDR1 SGHVS and CDR2 FNYEAQ come from the germline V gene. The CDR3 loop spans 14 amino acids. V was pared by 1 base and J by 4 bases, with 10 bases between. For the CDR3, the DNA is TGTGCCAGCAGCTTAGTTGGAGGGATAGAGACCCAGTACTTC. Amino acid sequence: CASSLVGGIETQYF.

The genes are TRBV9 and TRBJ1-3, with 7 bases that match TRBD1. V shed 4 bases, J shed 4 bases, and the junction held 8 bases outside the gene matches. The germline V gene encodes CDR1 SGDLS and CDR2 YYNGEE. The CDR3 has 15 residues. The CDR3 sequence: CASSPGPGQGNTIYF. The DNA of the CDR3 is TGTGCCAGCAGCCCGGGACCGGGACAGGGAAACACCATATATTTT.

This chain connects TRBV7-3 to TRBJ2-3, with D tentatively TRBD1 or TRBD2 (5 bases each). Germline V lookup: CDR1 SGHTA, CDR2 FQGTGA. The germline V and J ends were trimmed by 4 bases and 1 base, with 6 bases remaining between them. The length of the CDR3 is 13 residues. Written as DNA, the CDR3 is TGTGCCAGCAGCTGGGACGGCACAGATACGCAGTATTTT. Translation gives CASSWDGTDTQYF.

CDR3 nucleotide sequence: TGCGCCAGCAGCCCGTTACTAGCGGGGGCTGGGGATACGCAGTATTTT. Translating it yields CASSPLLAGAGDTQYF. This chain links TRBV5-1 with TRBJ2-3; TRBD2 matches at 11 bases. The ends lost 4 bases at V and 6 bases at J; junction bases unmatched: 10. The CDR3 runs 16 residues. The germline CDR1 and CDR2 sequences are SGHRS and YFSETQ. The full variable domain, with the rest looked up from reference TRBV5-1 and TRBJ2-3, is KAGVTQTPRYLIKTRGQQVTLSCSPISGHRSVSWYQQTPGQGLQFLFEYFSETQRNKGNFPGRFSGRQFSNSRSEMNVSTLELGDSALYLCASSPLLAGAGDTQYFGPGTRLTVL.

By frequency in the sample, this clone is medium-sized. This rearrangement joins TRBV15 to TRBJ2-1, with D maybe TRBD1 (5 bases). The CDR3 length is 14 residues. V lost 8 bases, J lost 4 bases, and 15 bases lay in between. Germline V gene lookup returns CDR1 LNHNV and CDR2 YYDKDF (reference sequence). The CDR3: CATRNWGLYNEQFF. The CDR3 bases are TGTGCCACCCGTAACTGGGGCCTATACAATGAGCAGTTCTTC. Full variable domain (rest looked up from reference TRBV15 and TRBJ2-1): DAMVIQNPRYQVTQFGKPVTLSCSQTLNHNVMYWYQQKSSQAPKLLFHYYDKDFNNEADTPDNFQSRRPNTSFCFLDIRSPGLGDTAMYLCATRNWGLYNEQFFGPGTRLTVL.

This rearrangement joins TRBV11-2 to TRBJ1-4; D possibly corresponds to TRBD1 (5 bases). The CDR3 consists of 15 residues. Germline CDR1 is SGHAT and CDR2 is FQNNGV. V was trimmed by 3 bases and J by 7 bases, leaving 15 bases between them. Written as DNA, the CDR3 is TGTGCCAGCAGCTTCGGGACGCTGGGAGGTGAAAAACTGTTTTTT. Translating gives CASSFGTLGGEKLFF.

V gene TRBV10-1 combines with J gene TRBJ2-3, with D uncertain. Germline V gene sequence: CDR1 WNHNN, CDR2 SYGVQD (reference sequence). The CDR3 extends over 13 amino acids. Between the trimmed V and J ends, which lost 7 bases and 2 bases, there was a span of 10 bases. CDR3 nucleotide sequence: TGCGCCAGCAACTCCCTATACACAGATACGCAGTATTTT. Translating gives CASNSLYTDTQYF.

This clone appeared a few times. This sequence joins TRBV2 and TRBJ1-6; 10 bases align to TRBD1. The CDR3 sequence is 13 residues long. CDR1 SNHLY and CDR2 FYNNEI come from the germline V gene. Germline trimming cut 7 bases from V and 11 bases from J; bases unmatched to any gene: 5. The CDR3 loop is CASTGQGKTPLHF. CDR3 in DNA: TGTGCCAGCACGGGACAGGGGAAAACACCCCTCCACTTT.

The chain has TRBV30 and TRBJ1-2; no clear D. CDR3 length: 11 amino acids. V lost 4 bases and J 2 bases, leaving 5 bases between the germline ends. Germline V gene sequence: CDR1 GTSNPN, CDR2 SVGIG (reference sequence). The CDR3 sequence is CAWTANYGYTF. In DNA, the CDR3 is TGTGCCTGGACAGCGAACTATGGCTACACCTTC.

V is TRBV13 and J is TRBJ2-5; D possibly corresponds to TRBD1 (5 bases). This CDR3 has 14 residues. V was clipped by 4 bases and J by 7 bases, with 16 bases between them. CDR1 is PRHDT and CDR2 is FYEKMQ in the germline V gene (reference sequence). The CDR3, as DNA: TGTGCCAGCAGCTCCACGTCCCCCACAGGGACCCAGTACTTC. It codes for CASSSTSPTGTQYF.